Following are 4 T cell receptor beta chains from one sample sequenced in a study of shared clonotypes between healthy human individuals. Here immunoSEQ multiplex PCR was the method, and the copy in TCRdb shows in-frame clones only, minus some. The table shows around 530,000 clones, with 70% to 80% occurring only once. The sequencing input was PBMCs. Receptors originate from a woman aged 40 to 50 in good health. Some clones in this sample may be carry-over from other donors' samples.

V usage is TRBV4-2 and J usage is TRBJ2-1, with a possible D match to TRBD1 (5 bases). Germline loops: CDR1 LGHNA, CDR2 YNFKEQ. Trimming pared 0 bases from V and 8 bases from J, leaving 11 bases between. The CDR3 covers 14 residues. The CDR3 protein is CASSQDLVGDEQFF. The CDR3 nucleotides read TGTGCCAGCAGCCAAGATCTTGTAGGGGATGAGCAGTTCTTC.

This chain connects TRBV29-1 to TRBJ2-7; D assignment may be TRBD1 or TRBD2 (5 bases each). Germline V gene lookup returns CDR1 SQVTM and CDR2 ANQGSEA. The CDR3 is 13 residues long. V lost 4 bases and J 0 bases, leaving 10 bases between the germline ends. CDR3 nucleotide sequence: TGCAGCGTTGCGGGGCATCTCTCCTACGAGCAGTACTTC. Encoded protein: CSVAGHLSYEQYF.

CDR3 amino acids: CASSLATGTSDPNEQFF. CDR3 nucleotide sequence: TGTGCCAGCAGCTTAGCGACCGGGACTAGTGACCCCAATGAGCAGTTCTTC. This chain uses TRBV7-9 with TRBJ2-1; TRBD2 aligns across 8 bases. Germline CDR1 reads SEHNR; CDR2 reads FQNEAQ (reference sequence). V lost 0 bases to trimming and J lost 6 bases; unmatched junction nucleotides: 10. CDR3 length: 17 amino acids.

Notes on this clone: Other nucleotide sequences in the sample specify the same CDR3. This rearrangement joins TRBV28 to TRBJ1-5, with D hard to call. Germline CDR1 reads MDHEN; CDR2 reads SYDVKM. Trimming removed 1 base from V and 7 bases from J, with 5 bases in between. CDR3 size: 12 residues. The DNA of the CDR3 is TGTGCCAGCAGTTTATATGGCCAGCCCCAGCATTTT. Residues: CASSLYGQPQHF.